This entry features one T cell receptor beta chain sequence. PCR amplification relied on 60 Vbeta primers (plus 13 Jbeta primers). This table comes from immunoSEQ multiplex PCR, and its TCRdb copy is limited to in-frame clones, with some not included. The repertoire holds some 52,000 clones, with about 73% as singletons. The CDR3 has 15 residues. With V trimmed by 5 bases and J by 2 bases, 6 bases remained unmatched. The germline gives CDR1 MNHEY, CDR2 SVGAGI. The sample comes from a study of cytomegalovirus exposure and HLA in healthy donors. Whole-study context: Earlier sequencing of 150 million to 200 million T cells yielded 90 million to 140 million unique TCR beta sequences.

Material: PBMCs. V and J are TRBV6-5 and TRBJ2-3, with 8 bases fitting TRBD2. This sequence was found in a man between 18 and 35 years old in good health and CMV-seronegative. The CDR3 nucleotides are TGTGCCAGCAGTCCCACTAGCGGACACACAGATACGCAGTATTTT. Translated: CASSPTSGHTDTQYF.